Below, 29 T cell receptor beta chains from the same sample are listed, as sequenced in a study of a mutant IDH1 vaccine in newly diagnosed glioma. TCRdb's copy holds only in-frame clones and misses some; the assay was immunoSEQ multiplex PCR. In the table there are 45,000 to 50,000 clones, around 90% of which are singletons. No antigens are known for them. Specified time point: week 35, safety follow-up. It was 300 ug of mutant IDH1 20-mer peptide that made up each vaccine dose, given with topical imiquimod. The input for sequencing was PBMCs, taken from a glioma patient whose treatment included an IDH1 peptide vaccine. The receptor source for this set is a woman in her thirties or forties with glioma.

This chain connects TRBV29-1 to TRBJ2-1; a weak D match, TRBD1 (5 bases). CDR1 and CDR2 from the germline V gene are SQVTM and ANQGSEA. The V end lost 7 bases, the J end lost 4 bases, and 8 bases lay between the germline ends. The CDR3 is 11 residues long. The CDR3 sequence: CSADSYNEQFF. The CDR3 nucleotides are TGCAGCGCTGACAGTTACAATGAGCAGTTCTTC.

This clone was counted once. The chain combines TRBV4-2 with TRBJ2-7; tentative D call: TRBD2 (5 bases). The CDR3 sequence is 15 residues long. V lost 0 bases and J lost 5, with 14 bases in between. Looked up from germline, CDR1 is LGHNA and CDR2 is YNFKEQ. The DNA for the CDR3 is TGTGCCAGCAGCCAAGAGTCTGGCGGGTTCGACGAGCAGTACTTC. Its translation: CASSQESGGFDEQYF.

The V gene is TRBV5-4, the J gene TRBJ1-2; D perhaps matches TRBD1 (5 bases). CDR1 and CDR2 (germline): SGHNT, YYREEE (reference sequence). This CDR3 comprises 13 residues. V was clipped by 0 bases and J by 6 bases, with 9 bases between them. DNA for the CDR3: TGTGCCAGCAGCTTGGGGCAGGGCGATGGCTACACCTTC. Residues: CASSLGQGDGYTF.

This chain uses TRBV5-1 with TRBJ2-7; 7 bases are a match to TRBD2. CDR3 length: 15 amino acids. The germline gives CDR1 SGHRS, CDR2 YFSETQ. Trimming cost V 5 bases and J 2 bases; bases outside gene matches: 10. CDR3 loop: CASSVGGTGTYEQYF. In DNA form, the CDR3 reads TGCGCCAGCAGTGTGGGGGGGACGGGGACCTACGAGCAGTACTTC.

The chain combines TRBV28 with TRBJ1-1; 8 bases line up with TRBD1. The CDR3 is 16 residues long. J lost 1 base, V lost 4 bases, and 8 bases had no gene match. Per the germline V gene, CDR1 is MDHEN and CDR2 is SYDVKM. CDR3 coding DNA: TGTGCCAGCAGTTGTAGGGTAACAGGGGGGAACACTGAAGCTTTCTTT. The encoded protein is CASSCRVTGGNTEAFF.

This rearrangement joins TRBV5-1 to TRBJ2-3, with 8 bases fitting TRBD2. CDR1 and CDR2 from the germline V gene are SGHRS and YFSETQ. CDR3 length: 17 residues. Germline trimming cut 4 bases from V and 2 bases from J; bases unmatched to any gene: 12. The CDR3 nucleotides are TGCGCCAGCAGCCCCGGATGGGCGGGGGGCTTCACAGATACGCAGTATTTT. The encoded protein is CASSPGWAGGFTDTQYF.

The genes are TRBV4-1 and TRBJ2-7; D is unclear. V shed 5 bases and J shed 2 bases, with 16 bases lying between them. Germline CDR1 reads MGHRA; CDR2 reads YSYEKL. CDR3 length equals 15 residues. In nucleotides, the CDR3 is TGCGCCAGCAGCATTTTCGCATTCGCCCCCTACGAGCAGTACTTC. Protein sequence: CASSIFAFAPYEQYF.

This clone was seen only a few times. V gene TRBV5-6 combines with J gene TRBJ2-7; D might be TRBD1 or TRBD2, each matching 7 bases. The V end lost 4 bases, the J end lost 5 bases, and 19 bases lay between the germline ends. This CDR3 has 15 amino acids. Germline-derived CDR1 and CDR2 are SGHDT and YYEEEE. The CDR3 region has the DNA TGTGCCAGCAGCCCCTTAGACAGGGCGGGAGACGAGCAGTACTTC. Translated: CASSPLDRAGDEQYF.

The J gene is TRBJ2-1, the V gene TRBV4-1; 13 bases agree with TRBD2. After removal of 2 bases from V and 6 bases from J, the junction contained 10 bases not matched to a gene. The CDR3 contains 18 residues. CDR1 MGHRA and CDR2 YSYEKL come from the germline V gene. The CDR3 loop is CASSQRNLLAGGSNEQFF. CDR3 bases: TGCGCCAGCAGCCAAAGGAACCTACTAGCGGGAGGGTCCAATGAGCAGTTCTTC.

The chain employs TRBV5-4 and TRBJ1-2, with TRBD1 identical over 7 bases. The J segment lost 3 bases and the V segment lost 4 bases, leaving 9 bases of the junction unmatched. From germline, CDR1 is SGHNT and CDR2 YYREEE (reference sequence). This CDR3 is built from 15 residues. DNA for the CDR3: TGTGCCAGCAGCGACCGACAGGGTAATTACTATGGCTACACCTTC. Protein product: CASSDRQGNYYGYTF.

This chain uses TRBV5-1 with TRBJ2-5, with D perhaps TRBD1 (5 bases). Germline V gene lookup returns CDR1 SGHRS and CDR2 YFSETQ. There are 15 residues in the CDR3. Deletions cut 1 base from V and 1 base from J, with 11 bases between. DNA of the CDR3: TGCGCCAGCAGCTTGATGCTAGGGGCCCAAGAGACCCAGTACTTC. Translated, it gives CASSLMLGAQETQYF.

The chain employs TRBV7-2 and TRBJ1-2; possible D gene TRBD1, 6 bases. Trimming took 5 bases from V and 7 from J, leaving 17 bases between them. Per germline, CDR1 SGHTA and CDR2 FQGNSA. This CDR3 has 14 residues. Here the CDR3 DNA reads TGTGCCAGCAGCCTTAACCGGCAGGGGTCTGGCTACACCTTC. It specifies CASSLNRQGSGYTF.

Details on this clone: The junction does not match germline at one end; this may be a read error. This chain uses TRBV7-7 with TRBJ2-7; D may be TRBD1 (6 bases). The CDR3 is made up of 15 amino acids. Germline CDR1 and CDR2: SSHAT and FNYEAQ (reference sequence). The CDR3 loop reads CASSLGAGHGYEQYF. Here the CDR3 DNA reads TGTGCTAGCAGCTTGGGGGCCGGACATGGCTACGAGCAGTACTTC.

This sequence joins TRBV5-1 and TRBJ1-3; a possible D gene is TRBD1 (6 bases). CDR3 length: 14 amino acids. V shed 3 bases and J shed 4 bases, with 11 bases lying between them. Germline assignment: CDR1 SGHRS and CDR2 YFSETQ. The CDR3 DNA is TGCGCCAGCAGCTCGGGGGCAGGAGGAAACACCATATATTTT. This translates into CASSSGAGGNTIYF.

The chain is built from TRBV29-1 and TRBJ2-5; possible D gene TRBD1, 6 bases. The CDR3 is made up of 16 amino acids. From germline, CDR1 is SQVTM and CDR2 ANQGSEA. V gave up 7 bases and J gave up 3 bases, with 24 bases separating them. The CDR3, as DNA: TGCAGCGGAGTCAGCCACAGGGTTGGCAACGAAGAGACCCAGTACTTC. Protein: CSGVSHRVGNEETQYF.

The chain carries TRBV5-1 and TRBJ2-1; TRBD2 matches at 13 bases. Germline lookup yields CDR1 SGHRS and CDR2 YFSETQ. The V and J ends lost 4 bases and 0 bases, in that order; junction bases with no gene match: 1. This CDR3 region has 16 residues. In DNA, the CDR3 is TGCGCCAGCAGCCGGACTAGCGGGAGCTCCTACAATGAGCAGTTCTTC. Translated: CASSRTSGSSYNEQFF.

This sequence joins TRBV28 and TRBJ1-1; D is uncertain. This CDR3 comprises 13 residues. Deletions cut 6 bases from V and 1 base from J, with 9 bases between. Germline-derived CDR1 and CDR2 are MDHEN and SYDVKM. Written as DNA, the CDR3 is TGTGCCAGCAGCGGGCGGTCGAACACTGAAGCTTTCTTT. Amino acids: CASSGRSNTEAFF.

V and J are TRBV7-9 and TRBJ1-4; D may be TRBD1 (6 bases). V lost 1 base and J lost 1, with 7 bases in between. Germline-derived CDR1 and CDR2 are SEHNR and FQNEAQ (reference sequence). This CDR3 region has 15 residues. CDR3 amino acids: CASSLEGGTNEKLFF. In nucleotides, the CDR3 is TGTGCCAGCAGCTTAGAAGGGGGAACTAATGAAAAACTGTTTTTT.

The V and J genes are TRBV9 and TRBJ1-2; D unresolved. V shed 3 bases and J shed 2 bases, with 8 bases lying between them. The length of the CDR3 is 13 residues. Germline CDR1 and CDR2: SGDLS and YYNGEE. CDR3 sequence: CASSAGKNYGYTF. For the CDR3, the DNA is TGTGCCAGCAGCGCCGGCAAAAACTATGGCTACACCTTC. The entire variable domain, with the rest obtained from reference TRBV9 and TRBJ1-2, is as follows: DSGVTQTPKHLITATGQRVTLRCSPRSGDLSVYWYQQSLDQGLQFLIQYYNGEERAKGNILERFSAQQFPDLHSELNLSSLELGDSALYFCASSAGKNYGYTFGSGTRLTVV.

This clone was detected once. This chain connects TRBV18 to TRBJ2-7; 8 nucleotides agree with TRBD1. There are 14 residues in the CDR3. Germline CDR1 and CDR2: KGHSH and LQKENI. J lost 4 bases, V lost 2 bases, and 4 bases had no gene match. CDR3 loop: CASSPSRQGYEQYF. The DNA of the CDR3 is TGTGCCAGCTCACCATCCCGACAGGGGTACGAGCAGTACTTC.

This chain joins TRBV5-1 and TRBJ2-1, with 7 bases that match TRBD2. Germline assignment: CDR1 SGHRS and CDR2 YFSETQ. With 0 bases clipped from V and 8 bases from J, the junction kept 5 bases outside the gene matches. The CDR3 loop spans 14 amino acids. The DNA of the CDR3 is TGCGCCAGCAGCTTGGTCGGGGGGTTAGATGAGCAGTTCTTC. Encoded protein: CASSLVGGLDEQFF.

This chain connects TRBV4-1 to TRBJ1-4, with TRBD1 identical over 9 bases. The germline V gene encodes CDR1 MGHRA and CDR2 YSYEKL. V was pared by 1 base and J by 8 bases, with 5 bases of the junction left unmatched. CDR3 length: 15 amino acids. The CDR3 region has the DNA TGCGCCAGCAGCCAAGCAGGGACAGGGAACGAAAAACTGTTTTTT. Its protein is CASSQAGTGNEKLFF.

The V and J genes are TRBV7-9 and TRBJ1-4; no clear D gene. Trimming removed 0 bases from V and 1 base from J, with 3 bases in between. Germline CDR1 reads SEHNR; CDR2 reads FQNEAQ (reference sequence). The CDR3 is 14 amino acids. In nucleotides, the CDR3 is TGTGCCAGCAGCTTAGCGGAAACTAATGAAAAACTGTTTTTT. It codes for CASSLAETNEKLFF.

The chain joins TRBV5-4 to TRBJ2-1, with D tentatively TRBD2 (5 bases). With 7 bases removed from V and 7 bases from J, the gap between germline ends came to 12 bases. Germline-derived CDR1 and CDR2 are SGHNT and YYREEE (reference sequence). The CDR3 contains 12 residues. The CDR3 sequence is CASALSGNEQFF. As DNA, the CDR3 is TGTGCCAGCGCCCTCTCGGGGAATGAGCAGTTCTTC. The variable domain in full, with the rest retrieved from reference TRBV5-4 and TRBJ2-1, is ETGVTQSPTHLIKTRGQQVTLRCSSQSGHNTVSWYQQALGQGPQFIFQYYREEENGRGNFPPRFSGLQFPNYSSELNVNALELDDSALYLCASALSGNEQFFGPGTRLTVL.

The V and J genes are TRBV10-3 and TRBJ1-5; 7 bases line up with TRBD1. Germline assignment: CDR1 ENHRY and CDR2 SYGVKD. J lost 1 base, V lost 2 bases, and 8 bases had no gene match. The CDR3 has 17 amino acids. CDR3 coding DNA: TGTGCCATCAGTGAGACGGCAGGGGGAGGAAGCAATCAGCCCCAGCATTTT. This codes for CAISETAGGGSNQPQHF.

The chain has TRBV5-4 and TRBJ2-1; TRBD2 is a possible D gene (5 bases). The CDR3 contains 14 residues. The V gene lost 4 bases and the J gene lost 8 bases, with 16 bases spanning the gap. The V gene's germline CDR1 is SGHNT and CDR2 YYREEE (reference sequence). As DNA, the CDR3 is TGTGCCAGCAGCCCACGACCTGGACTGGATGAGCAGTTCTTC. This encodes CASSPRPGLDEQFF.

The rearrangement links TRBV6-1 to TRBJ2-7; D gene uncertain. Germline V CDR1 and CDR2: MNHNS, SASEGT. The CDR3 spans 13 residues. V shed 3 bases and J shed 6 bases, with 12 bases lying between them. CDR3 sequence (DNA): TGTGCCAGCAGTGATAATAGGGTTTCCGAGCAGTACTTC. It is translated as CASSDNRVSEQYF.

This chain links TRBV4-2 with TRBJ2-7; unclear D gene. V was cut by 1 base and J by 2 bases, with 12 bases left in between. Germline V gene lookup returns CDR1 LGHNA and CDR2 YNFKEQ. This CDR3 spans 15 amino acids. In DNA form, the CDR3 reads TGTGCCAGCAGCCAAGTGGGTGGGTATCCCTACGAGCAGTACTTC. Translation gives CASSQVGGYPYEQYF.

The chain carries TRBV13 and TRBJ1-1; 7 bases map to TRBD1. V was pared by 4 bases and J by 5 bases, with 10 bases of the junction left unmatched. The germline gives CDR1 PRHDT, CDR2 FYEKMQ (reference sequence). The length of the CDR3 is 15 residues. The CDR3 spells CASSSSGGWGTEAFF. The CDR3 DNA follows: TGTGCCAGCAGCTCATCAGGGGGGTGGGGGACTGAAGCTTTCTTT.